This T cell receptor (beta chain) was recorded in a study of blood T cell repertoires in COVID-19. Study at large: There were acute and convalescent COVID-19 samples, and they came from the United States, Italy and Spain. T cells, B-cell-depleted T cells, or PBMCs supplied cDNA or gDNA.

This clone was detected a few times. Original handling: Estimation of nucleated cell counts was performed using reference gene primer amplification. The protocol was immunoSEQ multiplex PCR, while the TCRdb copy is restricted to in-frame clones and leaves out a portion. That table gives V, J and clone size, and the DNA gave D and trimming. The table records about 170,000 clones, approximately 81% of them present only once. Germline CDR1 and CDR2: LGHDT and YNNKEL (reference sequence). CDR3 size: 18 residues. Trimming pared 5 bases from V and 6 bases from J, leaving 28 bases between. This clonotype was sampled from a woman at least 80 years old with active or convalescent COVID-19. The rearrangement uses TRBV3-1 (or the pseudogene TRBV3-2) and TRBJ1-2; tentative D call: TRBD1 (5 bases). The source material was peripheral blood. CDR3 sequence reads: CASSSLRLGAGPGNGYTF. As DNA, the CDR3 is TGTGCCAGCAGCTCCCTTCGTCTTGGGGCAGGGCCAGGTAATGGCTACACCTTC.